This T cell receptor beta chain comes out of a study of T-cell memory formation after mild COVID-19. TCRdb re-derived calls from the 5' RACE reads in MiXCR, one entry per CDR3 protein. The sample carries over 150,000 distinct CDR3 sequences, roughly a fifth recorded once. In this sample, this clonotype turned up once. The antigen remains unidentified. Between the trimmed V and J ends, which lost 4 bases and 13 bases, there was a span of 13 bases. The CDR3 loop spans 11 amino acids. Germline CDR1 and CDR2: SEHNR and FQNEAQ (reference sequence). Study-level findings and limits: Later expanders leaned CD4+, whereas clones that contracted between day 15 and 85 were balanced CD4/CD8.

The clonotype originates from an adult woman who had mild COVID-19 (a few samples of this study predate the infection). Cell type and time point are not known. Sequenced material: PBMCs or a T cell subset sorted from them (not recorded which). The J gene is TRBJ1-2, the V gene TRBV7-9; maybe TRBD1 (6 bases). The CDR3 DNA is TGTGCCAGCAGCTCCGGACAGCGCGTCACCTTC. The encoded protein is CASSSGQRVTF.